The entry below describes one TCR beta chain. This sample was included in a study of blood T cell repertoires in COVID-19. Study as a whole: PBMCs, B-cell-depleted T cells, or T cells provided the cDNA or gDNA that made up the material.

Authors' analysis steps: Quantification of nucleated cells was approximated via reference gene primer amplification. Libraries were prepared by immunoSEQ multiplex PCR; TCRdb keeps only in-frame clonotypes and omits some of them. V, J and clone size derive from that table, while D and trimming were established from the DNA sequence. The profile shows roughly 260,000 clones, around nine tenths of them singletons. All recovered Cohort 3 donors got two negative PCRs, got clearance, or saw symptom resolution. Trimming stripped 4 bases from V and 2 bases from J, with 12 bases between. CDR3 length: 15 residues. CDR1 SGHNT and CDR2 YYREEE come from the germline V gene (reference sequence).

The chain links TRBV5-4 to TRBJ2-2; D is unclear. The clonotype comes from a woman younger than 35 who had recovered from COVID-19. Input material: PBMCs or T cells enriched from blood (not recorded which). CDR3 in amino acids: CASSPLASNTGELFF. The CDR3, as DNA: TGTGCCAGCAGCCCGTTAGCATCTAACACCGGGGAGCTGTTTTTT.